The rows below give T cell receptor beta chains drawn from one sample of a study of siplizumab effects on memory and regulatory T cells. Here immunoSEQ multiplex PCR was the method, and the copy in TCRdb shows in-frame clones only, minus some. Of roughly 100,000 clones in the sample, approximately 94% were seen once. Sequenced: CD4+ T cells sorted from blood. Source of these receptors: a human donor in good health. Both conserved end residues are part of each CDR3. A D gene is named only where the DNA matches it firmly. Size is omitted from some rows. Given values are once, few, many or a class for expanded clones.

v_call: TRBV6-5; clone_size: -; j_call: TRBJ2-5; d_call: -; cdr3_nt: TGTGCCAGCAGTCGACTGCCTTACTCCAGGGAGGCCCAGTACTTC; cdr3_aa: CASSRLPYSREAQYF
v_call: TRBV4-1; clone_size: -; j_call: TRBJ2-6; d_call: -; cdr3_nt: TGCGCCAGCAGCCGCCTCATGGGACCGCGTTTATCTGGGGCCAACGTCCTGACTTTC; cdr3_aa: CASSRLMGPRLSGANVLTF
v_call: TRBV19; clone_size: -; j_call: TRBJ2-7; d_call: TRBD1; cdr3_nt: TGTGCCAGTAGTACACCGGGACAGGGTCGCTACGAGCAGTACTTC; cdr3_aa: CASSTPGQGRYEQYF
v_call: TRBV6-1; clone_size: -; j_call: TRBJ2-1; d_call: TRBD2; cdr3_nt: TGTGCCAGCAGTGAGGCGACTAGCGGGAACTACAATGAGCAGTTCTTC; cdr3_aa: CASSEATSGNYNEQFF
v_call: TRBV4-3; clone_size: -; j_call: TRBJ1-3; d_call: -; cdr3_nt: TGCGCCAGCAGCCAAGAAAGAGGAAACACCATATATTTT; cdr3_aa: CASSQERGNTIYF
v_call: TRBV6-5; clone_size: -; j_call: TRBJ2-3; d_call: TRBD2; cdr3_nt: TGTGCCAGCAGTTACTCGACTAGCGGGGTCACAGATACGCAGTATTTT; cdr3_aa: CASSYSTSGVTDTQYF
v_call: TRBV30; clone_size: few; j_call: TRBJ2-1; d_call: TRBD2; cdr3_nt: TGTGCCTGGAGTGGGGATAGCGGGAGCTTCTACCGAGAGCAGTTCTTC; cdr3_aa: CAWSGDSGSFYREQFF
v_call: TRBV10-1; clone_size: -; j_call: TRBJ2-2; d_call: TRBD1; cdr3_nt: TGCGCCAGCAGAAAGGGACAGGGGGCCGGGGAGCTGTTTTTT; cdr3_aa: CASRKGQGAGELFF
v_call: TRBV27; clone_size: -; j_call: TRBJ1-1; d_call: -; cdr3_nt: TGTGCCAGCAGTTTAGGTTCTGCAGATTTCGCCCTTGAAGCTTTCTTT; cdr3_aa: CASSLGSADFALEAFF
v_call: TRBV5-1; clone_size: -; j_call: TRBJ2-1; d_call: -; cdr3_nt: TGCGCCAGCAGCTTGTCGTCTAGGGAGTACAATGAGCAGTTCTTC; cdr3_aa: CASSLSSREYNEQFF
v_call: TRBV7-9; clone_size: -; j_call: TRBJ2-5; d_call: TRBD2; cdr3_nt: TGTGCCAGCAGCTTAATACTAGCGGAGACCCAGTACTTC; cdr3_aa: CASSLILAETQYF
v_call: TRBV30; clone_size: -; j_call: TRBJ1-2; d_call: TRBD1; cdr3_nt: TGTGCCTGGAGGACAGGGTTTTTTGGTGGCTACACCTTC; cdr3_aa: CAWRTGFFGGYTF